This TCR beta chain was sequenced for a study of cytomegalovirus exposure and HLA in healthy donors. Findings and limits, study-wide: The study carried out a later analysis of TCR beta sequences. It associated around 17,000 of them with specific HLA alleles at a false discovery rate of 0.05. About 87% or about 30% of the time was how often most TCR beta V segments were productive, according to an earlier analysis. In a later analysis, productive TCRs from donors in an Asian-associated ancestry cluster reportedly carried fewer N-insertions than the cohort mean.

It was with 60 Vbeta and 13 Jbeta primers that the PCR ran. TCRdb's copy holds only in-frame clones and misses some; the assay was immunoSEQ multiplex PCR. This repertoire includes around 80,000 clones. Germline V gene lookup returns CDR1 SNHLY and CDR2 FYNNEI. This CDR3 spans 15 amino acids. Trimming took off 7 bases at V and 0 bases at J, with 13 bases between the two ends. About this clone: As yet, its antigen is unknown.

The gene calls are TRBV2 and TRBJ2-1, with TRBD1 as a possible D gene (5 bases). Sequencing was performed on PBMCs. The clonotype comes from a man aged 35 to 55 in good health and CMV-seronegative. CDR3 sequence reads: CASKTDLSSYNEQFF. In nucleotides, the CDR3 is TGTGCCAGCAAGACAGACTTGAGCTCCTACAATGAGCAGTTCTTC.